This TCR beta chain was identified in a study of blood T cell repertoires in COVID-19 (dated by TCRdb to 2018 to 2021). For the study in its entirety: Collaborator samples came from the United States, Italy and Spain and covered acute and convalescent phases of COVID-19. Deeply sampled blood TCRbeta repertoires from subjects exposed to, actively infected with, or recovered from COVID-19 were included in the dataset. The prospective study material was composed of cDNA or gDNA derived from T cells, B-cell-depleted T cells, or PBMCs. The sample metadata nearly always contained a de-identified subject ID, COVID-19 status, age in years and sex. The samples were drawn from two sources: the first 160 participants of the ongoing ImmuneRACE study, and 950 to 1,500 subjects contributed by 6 global collaborators. The repertoires were released in a freely available public database meant as a resource for research on the immune response to SARS-CoV-2. HLA class I and class II types, where available, came from metadata supplied by the sample provider rather than from assay-based typing. General findings and caveats noted by the study authors: Clinical and demographic metadata were provided uncurated, with the amount varying by source and participant.

Participants in the prospective study were enrolled through a virtual design, were aged about 18 to 100 years, and lived in under 25 United States geographic areas. In the prospective study, cohorts were assigned on the basis of participant-reported clinical history obtained from a screening survey and a study questionnaire. In the prospective study, whole blood, serum and a nasopharyngeal or oropharyngeal swab were collected from each participant by mobile phlebotomists. Additional blood draws and questionnaires over an approximately 2-month period could optionally be provided by prospective study participants. Before DNA extraction, prospective study blood samples were shipped either frozen or at room temperature. TCRbeta CDR3 regions were amplified from genomic DNA using the immunoSEQ Assay, a bias-controlled multiplex PCR. In the paper's pipeline: The number of nucleated cells in each sample was estimated by amplification of reference gene primers within the assay. Sequence reads were collapsed and filtered to measure the absolute abundance of every unique TCRbeta CDR3 rearrangement. For each sample, productive Simpson clonality was calculated as the square root of Simpson's diversity index over productive rearrangements. Entries here come from immuneACCESS through TCRdb and include only in-frame sequences with V and J called. Some clones fail to appear in such tables; in the studies checked, an unresolved V gene covers under half of the shortfall, and the cause of the remainder is unknown. From that table come the V and J calls and clone size; the DNA was used to work out D and trimming. A total of over 350,000 clones appear in this sample, around 87% of them only once. Approximately 1% of the sample is in the top ten clones.

About this clone itself: The clone's antigen remains unknown. It has no much larger one-base neighbor in the sample; base qualities were not kept.

CDR1 and CDR2 (SGHTS, YDEGEE) derive from the germline V gene. Trimming at the junction amounts to 2 bases on V and 3 bases on J, and the germline ends lie 9 bases apart. The CDR3 starts with the cysteine, ends with the phenylalanine, and has 14 residues. CDR3 DNA only is kept here, 42 bases in frame from base 1. The chain employs TRBV5-8 and TRBJ2-1, with the identity of the D gene unclear. The sequenced sample consisted of PBMCs or T cells enriched from blood (not recorded which). The sequence was obtained from a woman younger than 45 with acute COVID-19. CDR3 loop: CASSFEQNYNEQFF. The nucleotide sequence is TGTGCCAGCAGCTTCGAACAAAACTACAATGAGCAGTTCTTC.